One TCR beta chain is described in this entry. It has no known antigen specificity. No qualities accompany the bases; no much larger clone lies one base away. Libraries were constructed by the immunoSEQ multiplex PCR assay. For the multiplex PCR, a mixture combining 60 forward primers for TCR Vbeta segments and 13 reverse primers for TCR Jbeta segments was used. Amplification of the CDR3 region of rearranged TCR beta genes was performed with a multiplex PCR assay on genomic DNA. The Illumina HiSeq System was used to sequence the amplified TCR beta libraries as 87-base-pair reads. Regarding the original processing steps: In a later analysis, around 80 million unique TCR beta chains were counted across the roughly 670 repertoires, and roughly 10 million of these chains were shared by at least two donors. A nearest-neighbor algorithm error-corrected the raw reads and collapsed the reads into unique sequences, merging closely related sequences to remove PCR and sequencing errors. Alignment of CDR3 sequences to IMGT reference sequences was used to assign V, D and J gene segments. For a sequence to be retained, at least a six-nucleotide match to both a V gene segment and a J gene segment was required. Rearrangements were classified as productive when the CDR3 lacked stop codons and remained in frame with V and J, and all other rearrangements were classified as non-productive. CDR3 was defined according to IMGT convention as the region running from the second conserved V-encoded cysteine to the conserved J-encoded phenylalanine. In an earlier analysis of 587 of the donors, sequences lacking an unambiguous match to a single V gene segment were excluded. In an earlier analysis of some 590 of the donors, a V segment was called functional when productive rearrangements were above 56.7%, and segregating when the standard deviation between donors exceeded 5%. A statistical classification framework was built for diagnosing cytomegalovirus status from the catalog of TCR beta chain sequences. In a later analysis, V and J genes were assigned by comparing TCR nucleotide sequences against IMGT/GENE-DB human TR gene sequences. Using the TCRdist pipeline, a later analysis assigned CDR3 sequences along with most-parsimonious VDJ recombination scenarios. In a later analysis, every TCR beta chain was defined by the combination of its CDR3 amino acid sequence and its V-gene family, and reads without a unique V-gene family were dropped. A later analysis removed 592 highly shared, low-generation-probability nucleotide sequences to deal with suspected cross-contamination and a sequencing artifact. For each public chain, a later analysis derived a clonal expansion index from normalized ranks of inferred template counts within each repertoire. Generation probabilities in a later analysis came from a VDJ recombination model fitted to out-of-frame rearrangements, and those results were checked against IGoR. In a later analysis, hypergeometric tests were used to score TCR-TCR, TCR-HLA and TCR-CMV co-occurrence, with a repertoire-size bias correction applied to TCR pairs. A later analysis estimated false discovery rates by permuting HLA or CMV assignments 20 times. In a later analysis, co-occurring TCRs were grouped using DBSCAN, with TCRdist sequence similarity added in when clustering inside HLA-allele-positive subsets. Co-occurrence clustering excluded repertoires with fewer than 30,000 or more than 120,000 public chains, plus five with anomalous nucleotide sharing. The immuneACCESS repertoire file appears here via TCRdb, limited to in-frame rearrangements. These files lack a portion of the clones; in checked studies, under half of the deficit traces to unresolved V genes, and the cause of the others is not known. V and J calls and clone size are copied from that table; D and trimming were computed from the DNA. The sample has 200,000 to 250,000 clones on record, 82% of them singletons. The top ten clones comprise 4.5% to 6% of the sample.

V is cut back by 7 bases and J by 5 bases, with 8 bases in the junction unmatched. The CDR3 sequence holds 15 residues, the cysteine and phenylalanine included. Only the CDR3 DNA is retained, 45 bases long and in frame from the first base. From a lookup of the germline V gene (reference sequence), CDR1 and CDR2 are MNHEY and SMNVEV. The sample is drawn from a study of cytomegalovirus exposure and HLA in healthy donors (dated by TCRdb to the late 2010s). Looking at the study overall: An earlier analysis of 587 of the donors reported about 280 Gb of sequence data and 95 million to 140 million unique TCR beta sequences obtained from 180 million or so T cells. Typing coverage varied by locus: about 620-630 donors for A, B, C, DRB1 and DQB1; around 560 for DQA1; about 590 for DPA1; 450 to 480 for DPB1. The study aimed to test whether signatures of past pathogen exposure could be identified by cataloging public T cell receptors. Roughly 300 gigabases of sequencing data and around 80 million unique TCR sequences made up an early release that covered approximately 650 HLA-typed donors. Every discovery cohort repertoire had been produced on one sequencing platform. Among 300 to 500 genotyped donors of the cohort, an average of roughly 230,000 unique TCR beta nucleotide sequences was sequenced per donor, of which 15% to 20% were non-productive. Donor age, sex, ethnicity and CMV serostatus were compiled alongside the repertoire data. Of the roughly 400 genotyped donors, less than 90% were placed in the genetic ancestry cluster associated with self-reported Caucasian donors. The later analysis used no new phenotypic data to find candidate immune exposures, relying instead on TCR beta sequences and their occurrence across donors. HLA typing included class I and class II loci at four-digit resolution. High-throughput TCR immunosequencing, statistical association of individual TCRs with disease status, and machine learning were combined to predict cytomegalovirus infection status. The study profiled the T cell repertoires of hundreds of subjects by immunosequencing and related them to cytomegalovirus serostatus. A later genetic analysis took genome-wide SNP genotypes for about 55% of the roughly 670 donors and used that subset as a discovery cohort. In a later analysis, previously published TCR beta repertoires from about 670 donors were re-analyzed and high-resolution HLA genotyping was added so that TCR occurrence patterns could be studied. Roughly five DR-DQ haplotypes were handled as single units for association and clustering because linkage in the cohort was strong. A separate validation cohort of 90 to 150 different subjects was used in addition to the approximately 610-subject first cohort. An earlier analysis of several hundred of the donors used high-throughput TCR beta sequencing to judge whether each TCR beta V gene segment behaved as functional or pseudogenic.

General findings and caveats noted by the study authors: According to a later analysis, TCR association rates differed among HLA loci, with DRB1 alleles showing the most associated TCRs and HLA-C alleles showing the fewest. In a later genetic analysis, a missense DCLRE1C variant was associated with V-gene and J-gene trimming of TCR beta chains, and the association was replicated in an independent cohort. The presence/absence analyses assumed that sequencing depth was roughly uniform across donors, and that assumption may not be true. In a later analysis, most CMV-associated TCR beta chains were found to appear HLA-restricted, with HLA associations seemingly driven largely by CMV exposure. In an earlier analysis of around 600 of the donors, most TCR beta V segments were observed in productive rearrangements about 87% or about 30% of the time, broadly matching IMGT annotations. The classifier was reported to diagnose cytomegalovirus status with high specificity and sensitivity in both the original cohort and the validation cohort. Because counts were too low, more than 15 rarely observed V segments, including chromosome 9 orphons, were left out of the earlier analysis of 587 of the donors. Most TCR sequences were observed very rarely across donors, whereas some public TCRs were present in many individuals. The study gave a list of some 150 TCR beta chains associated with cytomegalovirus. When HLA alleles, especially DR and DQ, strongly co-occurred, attributing TCR associations to individual alleles was difficult. The sequencing pipeline was judged likely to have produced a cluster of highly shared sequence variants as a technical artifact. The cohort was sequenced for TCR beta chains only, and without alpha or paired-chain data the features that could be detected were limited. The authors suggested that the approach could potentially be generalized to other disease states and immunological phenotypes. For the cohort, immune exposure information was limited to CMV serostatus. A further reported finding was that TCR beta sequences accurately predicted the HLA-A and HLA-B alleles for most subjects in the first cohort. In vitro tests confirmed that three of the cytomegalovirus-associated TCR beta chains recognize cytomegalovirus antigens. A later analysis associated roughly 17,000 TCR beta sequences with specific HLA alleles at a false discovery rate of 0.05. Compared with equally common non-associated chains, HLA-associated TCR beta chains in a later analysis were more clonally expanded and had lower generation probabilities. According to a later genetic analysis, donors in an Asian-associated ancestry cluster had fewer N-insertions in productive TCRs than the approximately 690-donor mean. Linkage disequilibrium might explain the correlated functional status among segregating V segments, but an unknown experimental factor could not be excluded. Because some donors lacked HLA typing at each locus, the association tests relied only on the typed subset. The 87-base-pair reads could not distinguish some IMGT-functional V segments, including TRBV6-2 and TRBV6-3, so those segments were excluded. In a later analysis, several top co-occurrence clusters were reported to appear linked to parvovirus B19, influenza, CMV and Epstein-Barr virus.

The cohort consisted of approximately 670 healthy bone marrow donors. At the time of sampling, every cohort member was nominally healthy, though immune exposures that went unrecorded were likely present. The donor tested CMV seropositive, placing the donor among the roughly 270 seropositive members of the cohort. Every donor gave a peripheral blood sample, and the peripheral blood mononuclear cells from that sample were used for TCR beta sequencing. The Qiagen DNeasy Blood Extraction Kit was used to extract genomic DNA from the blood cell samples. Sequencing was carried out using PBMCs. The clonotype originates from a woman between 35 and 50 years old in good health and CMV-seropositive. The chain was built from TRBV27 and TRBJ2-2; 9 middle bases align to TRBD1. The DNA sequence is TGTGCCAGCAAAAGCCGGGACAGGGCTACCGGGGAGCTGTTTTTT. Its protein product is CASKSRDRATGELFF.